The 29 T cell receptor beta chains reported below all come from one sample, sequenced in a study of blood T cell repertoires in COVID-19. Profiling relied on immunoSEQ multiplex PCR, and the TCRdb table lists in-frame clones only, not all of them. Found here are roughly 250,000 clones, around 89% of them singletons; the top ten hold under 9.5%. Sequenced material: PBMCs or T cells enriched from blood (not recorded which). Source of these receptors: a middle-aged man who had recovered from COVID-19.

The CDR3 sequence: CASSLLRASDNTRNTIYF. The CDR3 nucleotides read TGTGCCAGCAGCCTCCTCAGAGCTAGCGACAACACCCGAAACACCATATATTTT. This rearrangement joins TRBV4-2 to TRBJ1-3; D ambiguous. The CDR3 is 18 amino acids. The V gene lost 4 bases and the J gene lost 5 bases, with 24 bases spanning the gap. CDR1 is LGHNA, CDR2 YNFKEQ, per germline.

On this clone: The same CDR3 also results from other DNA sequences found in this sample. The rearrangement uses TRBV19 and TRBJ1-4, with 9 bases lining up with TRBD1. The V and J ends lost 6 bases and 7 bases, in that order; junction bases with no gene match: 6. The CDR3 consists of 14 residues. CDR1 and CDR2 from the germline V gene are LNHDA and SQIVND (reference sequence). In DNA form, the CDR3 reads TGTGCCAGTAGAGAGACAGGGGGAGGTGAAAAACTGTTTTTT. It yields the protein CASRETGGGEKLFF.

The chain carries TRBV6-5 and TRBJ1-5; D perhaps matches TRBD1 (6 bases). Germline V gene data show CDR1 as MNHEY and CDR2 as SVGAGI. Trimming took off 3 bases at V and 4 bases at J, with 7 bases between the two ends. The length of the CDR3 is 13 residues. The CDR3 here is CASSYTGNQPQHF. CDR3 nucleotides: TGTGCCAGCAGTTATACAGGGAATCAGCCCCAGCATTTT.

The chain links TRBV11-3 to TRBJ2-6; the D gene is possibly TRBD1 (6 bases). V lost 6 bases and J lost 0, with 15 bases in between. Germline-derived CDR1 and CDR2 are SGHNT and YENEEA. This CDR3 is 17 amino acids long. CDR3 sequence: CASSPGTTLSGANVLTF. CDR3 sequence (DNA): TGTGCCAGCAGTCCCGGGACAACACTCTCTGGGGCCAACGTCCTGACTTTC.

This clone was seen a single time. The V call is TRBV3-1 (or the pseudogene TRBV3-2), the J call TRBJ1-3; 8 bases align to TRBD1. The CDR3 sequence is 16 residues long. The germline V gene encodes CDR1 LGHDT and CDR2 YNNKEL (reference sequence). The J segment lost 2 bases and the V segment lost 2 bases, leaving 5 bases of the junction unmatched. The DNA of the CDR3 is TGTGCCAGCAGCCAAACCGGACAGGGCCCTGGAAACACCATATATTTT. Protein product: CASSQTGQGPGNTIYF.

The CDR3: CASSQDRGLETQYF. CDR3 coding DNA: TGTGCCAGCAGCCAAGACAGGGGGCTGGAGACCCAGTACTTC. The J gene is TRBJ2-5, the V gene TRBV4-2, with 8 bases lining up with TRBD1. The length of the CDR3 is 14 residues. CDR1 and CDR2 from the germline V gene are LGHNA and YNFKEQ. Trimming cost V 0 bases and J 5 bases; bases outside gene matches: 2.

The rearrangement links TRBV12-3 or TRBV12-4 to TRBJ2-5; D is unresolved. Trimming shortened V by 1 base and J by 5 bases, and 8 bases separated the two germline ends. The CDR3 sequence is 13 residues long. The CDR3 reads CASSLGTRETQYF. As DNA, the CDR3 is TGTGCCAGCAGTTTAGGTACGAGGGAGACCCAGTACTTC.

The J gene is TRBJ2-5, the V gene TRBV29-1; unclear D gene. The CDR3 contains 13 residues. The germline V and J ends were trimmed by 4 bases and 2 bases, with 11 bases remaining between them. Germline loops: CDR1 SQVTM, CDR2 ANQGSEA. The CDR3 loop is CSVGGRLQETQYF. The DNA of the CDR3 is TGCAGCGTTGGCGGTCGGTTACAAGAGACCCAGTACTTC.

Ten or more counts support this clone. The CDR3 nucleotides read TGCGCCAGCAGTTCCCAGGGGGTTTCCTACAATGAGCAGTTCTTC. Its translation: CASSSQGVSYNEQFF. The chain couples TRBV10-1 to TRBJ2-1; 7 nucleotides align to TRBD1. CDR3 length: 15 residues. The V segment lost 5 bases and the J segment 1 base; nucleotides outside the gene matches: 5. Per the germline V gene, CDR1 is WNHNN and CDR2 is SYGVQD (reference sequence).

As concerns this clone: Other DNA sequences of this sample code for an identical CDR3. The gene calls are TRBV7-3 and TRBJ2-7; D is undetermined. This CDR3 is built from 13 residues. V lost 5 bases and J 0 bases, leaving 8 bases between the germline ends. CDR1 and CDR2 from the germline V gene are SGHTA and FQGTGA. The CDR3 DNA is TGTGCCAGCAGCCCAACCGGCTCCTACGAGCAGTACTTC. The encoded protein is CASSPTGSYEQYF.

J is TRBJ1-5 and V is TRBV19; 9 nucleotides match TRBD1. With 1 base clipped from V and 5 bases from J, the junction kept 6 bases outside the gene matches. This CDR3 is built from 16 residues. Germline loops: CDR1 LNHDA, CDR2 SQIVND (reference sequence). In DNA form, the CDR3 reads TGTGCCAGTAGTATAGGCGGGGACAGGGACTATCAGCCCCAGCATTTT. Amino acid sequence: CASSIGGDRDYQPQHF.

DNA of the CDR3: TGTGCCAGTAGCTTTCTCGGGACAGGGGAGGGCAATGAGCAGTTCTTC. It encodes CASSFLGTGEGNEQFF. The chain uses TRBV19 and TRBJ2-1; 10 bases map to TRBD1. The CDR3 sequence is 16 residues long. Losses at the gene ends were 6 bases for V and 6 bases for J; bases not matched to a gene: 11. Germline V CDR1 and CDR2: LNHDA, SQIVND (reference sequence).

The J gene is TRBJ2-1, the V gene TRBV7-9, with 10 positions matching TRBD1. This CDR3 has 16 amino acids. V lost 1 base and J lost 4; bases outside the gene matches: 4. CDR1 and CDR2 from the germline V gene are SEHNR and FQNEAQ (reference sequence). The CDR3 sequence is CASSLVTGGTYNEQFF. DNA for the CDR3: TGTGCCAGCAGCTTAGTGACAGGGGGCACATACAATGAGCAGTTCTTC.

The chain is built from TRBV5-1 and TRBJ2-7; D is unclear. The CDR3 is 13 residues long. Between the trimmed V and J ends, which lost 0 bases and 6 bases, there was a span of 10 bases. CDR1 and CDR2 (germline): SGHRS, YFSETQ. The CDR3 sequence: CASSLEHWSEQYF. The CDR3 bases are TGCGCCAGCAGCTTGGAACACTGGAGCGAGCAGTACTTC.

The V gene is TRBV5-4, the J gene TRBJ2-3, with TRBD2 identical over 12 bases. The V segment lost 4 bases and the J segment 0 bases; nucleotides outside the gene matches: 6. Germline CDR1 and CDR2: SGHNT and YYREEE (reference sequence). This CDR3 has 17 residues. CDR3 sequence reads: CASSQGLAGKSTDTQYF. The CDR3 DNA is TGTGCCAGCAGCCAAGGACTAGCGGGGAAAAGCACAGATACGCAGTATTTT.

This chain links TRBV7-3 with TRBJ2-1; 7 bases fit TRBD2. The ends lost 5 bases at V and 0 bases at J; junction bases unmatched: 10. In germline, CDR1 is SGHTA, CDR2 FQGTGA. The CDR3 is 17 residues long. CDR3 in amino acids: CASSLQPAGSSYNEQFF. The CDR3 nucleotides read TGTGCCAGCAGCCTTCAACCAGCGGGAAGCTCCTACAATGAGCAGTTCTTC.

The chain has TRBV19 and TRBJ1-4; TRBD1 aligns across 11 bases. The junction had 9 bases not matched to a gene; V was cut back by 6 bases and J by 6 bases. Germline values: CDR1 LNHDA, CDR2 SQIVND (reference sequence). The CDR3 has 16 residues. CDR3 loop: CASSPGTGGLDEKLFF. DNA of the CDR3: TGTGCCAGTAGCCCCGGGACAGGGGGGCTGGATGAAAAACTGTTTTTT.

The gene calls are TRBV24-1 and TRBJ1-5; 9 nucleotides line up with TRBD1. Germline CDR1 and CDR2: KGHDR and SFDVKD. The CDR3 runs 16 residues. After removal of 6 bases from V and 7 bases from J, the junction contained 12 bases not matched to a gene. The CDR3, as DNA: TGTGCCACCAGTACAACCCAGGACAGGGGTGGCCAGCCCCAGCATTTT. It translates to CATSTTQDRGGQPQHF.

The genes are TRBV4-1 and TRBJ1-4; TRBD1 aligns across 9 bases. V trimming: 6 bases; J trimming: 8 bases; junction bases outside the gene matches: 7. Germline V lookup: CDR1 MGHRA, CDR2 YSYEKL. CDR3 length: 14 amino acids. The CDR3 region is CASRRTGVGEKLFF. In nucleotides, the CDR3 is TGCGCCAGCAGGAGGACAGGGGTAGGAGAAAAACTGTTTTTT.

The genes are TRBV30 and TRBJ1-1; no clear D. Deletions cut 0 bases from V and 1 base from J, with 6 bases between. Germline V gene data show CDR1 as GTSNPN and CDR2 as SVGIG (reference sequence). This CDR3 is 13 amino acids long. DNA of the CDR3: TGTGCCTGGAGTGTAATATGGAACACTGAAGCTTTCTTT. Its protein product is CAWSVIWNTEAFF.

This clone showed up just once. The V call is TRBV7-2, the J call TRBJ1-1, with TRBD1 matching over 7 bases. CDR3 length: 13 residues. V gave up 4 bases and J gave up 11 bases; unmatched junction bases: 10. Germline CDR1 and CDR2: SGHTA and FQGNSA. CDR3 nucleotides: TGTGCCAGCAGCTCGGGGACAGTATCCGCTGCTTTCTTT. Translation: CASSSGTVSAAFF.

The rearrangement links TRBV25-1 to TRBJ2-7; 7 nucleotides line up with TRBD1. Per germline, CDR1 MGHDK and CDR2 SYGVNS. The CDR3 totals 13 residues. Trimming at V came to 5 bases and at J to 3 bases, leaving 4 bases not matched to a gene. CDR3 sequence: CASSPTGNYEQYF. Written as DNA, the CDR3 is TGTGCCAGCAGTCCGACAGGGAACTACGAGCAGTACTTC.

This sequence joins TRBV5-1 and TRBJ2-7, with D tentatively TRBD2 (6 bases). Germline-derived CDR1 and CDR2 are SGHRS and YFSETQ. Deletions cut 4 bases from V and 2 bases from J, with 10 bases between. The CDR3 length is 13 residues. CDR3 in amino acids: CASSAGLPYEQYF. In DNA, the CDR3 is TGCGCCAGCAGCGCTGGACTACCCTACGAGCAGTACTTC.

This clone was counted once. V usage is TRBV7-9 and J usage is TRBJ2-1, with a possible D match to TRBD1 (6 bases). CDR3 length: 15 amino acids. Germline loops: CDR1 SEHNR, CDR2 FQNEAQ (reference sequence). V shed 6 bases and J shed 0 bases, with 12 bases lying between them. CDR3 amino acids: CASSIDRSSYNEQFF. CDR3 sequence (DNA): TGTGCCAGCAGTATAGACAGGAGCTCCTACAATGAGCAGTTCTTC.

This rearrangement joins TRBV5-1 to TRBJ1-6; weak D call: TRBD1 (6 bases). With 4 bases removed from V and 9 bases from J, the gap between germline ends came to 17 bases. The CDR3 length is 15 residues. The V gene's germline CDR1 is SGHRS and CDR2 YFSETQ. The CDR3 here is CASSTGRGGGSPLHF. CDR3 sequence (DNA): TGCGCCAGCAGCACAGGCAGGGGTGGCGGTTCACCCCTCCACTTT.

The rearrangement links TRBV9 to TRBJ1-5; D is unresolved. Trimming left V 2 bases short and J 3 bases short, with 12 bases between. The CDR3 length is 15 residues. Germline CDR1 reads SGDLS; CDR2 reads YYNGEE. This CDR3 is CASSVGGSDNQPQHF. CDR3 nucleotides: TGTGCCAGCAGCGTGGGTGGGAGTGACAATCAGCCCCAGCATTTT.

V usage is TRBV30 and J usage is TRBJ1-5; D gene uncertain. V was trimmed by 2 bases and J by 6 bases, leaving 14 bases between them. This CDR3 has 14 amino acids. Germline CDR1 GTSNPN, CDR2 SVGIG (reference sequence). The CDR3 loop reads CAWSQLGGGQPQHF. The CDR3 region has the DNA TGTGCCTGGAGTCAACTTGGTGGAGGTCAGCCCCAGCATTTT.

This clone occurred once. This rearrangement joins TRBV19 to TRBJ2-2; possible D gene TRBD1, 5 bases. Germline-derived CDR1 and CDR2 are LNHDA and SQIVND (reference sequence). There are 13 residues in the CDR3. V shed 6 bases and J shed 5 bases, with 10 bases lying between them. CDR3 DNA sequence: TGTGCCAGTAGGCTTAGGGGAACCGGGGAGCTGTTTTTT. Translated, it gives CASRLRGTGELFF.

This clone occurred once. The CDR3 DNA reads TGTGCCTGGACTTACAGATACTCTGGAAACACCATATATTTT. As protein: CAWTYRYSGNTIYF. The rearrangement uses TRBV30 and TRBJ1-3; the D is unclear. CDR3 size: 14 residues. V lost 4 bases, J lost 0 bases, and 10 bases lay in between. Per germline, CDR1 GTSNPN and CDR2 SVGIG (reference sequence). Using reference TRBV30 and TRBJ1-3 for the parts outside the CDR3, the full variable domain is SQTIHQWPATLVQPVGSPLSLECTVEGTSNPNLYWYRQAAGRGLQLLFYSVGIGQISSEVPQNLSASRPQDRQFILSSKKLLLSDSGFYLCAWTYRYSGNTIYFGEGSWLTVV.